This passage covers 27 T cell receptor beta chains from one sample sequenced in a study of CD8 T cells in ankylosing spondylitis. TCRdb fed the 5' RACE reads into MiXCR, producing one record per CDR3 protein. The data hold 85,000 to 100,000 distinct CDR3 sequences, with about 8.6% observed a single time. Specimen: blood, either unsorted or a sorted T cell fraction (not recorded which). The receptors were gathered from a male donor with ankylosing spondylitis or in good health (not recorded which).

There are many counts of this clonotype. The chain employs TRBV7-2 and TRBJ2-5, with TRBD2 identical over 8 bases. Germline-derived CDR1 and CDR2 are SGHTA and FQGNSA. The ends lost 5 bases at V and 5 bases at J; junction bases unmatched: 13. The CDR3 has 16 residues. CDR3 in amino acids: CASSRGLALMGETQYF. For the CDR3, the DNA is TGTGCCAGCAGCCGAGGACTAGCTCTTATGGGGGAGACCCAGTACTTC.

This clonotype was seen at least ten times. The V and J genes are TRBV20-1 and TRBJ1-2; 7 positions match TRBD1. Germline V gene lookup returns CDR1 DFQATT and CDR2 SNEGSKA (reference sequence). This CDR3 contains 17 residues. J was trimmed by 0 bases and V by 8 bases; bases with no gene match: 18. The CDR3 nucleotides are TGCAGTACTCAAAGATGGGACAGCTACCAATCTAACTATGGCTACACCTTC. Protein product: CSTQRWDSYQSNYGYTF.

A few counts support this clonotype. Just one base apart from a much larger clone, this may be a read error. This rearrangement joins TRBV9 to TRBJ1-1, with TRBD1 identical over 8 bases. Germline loops: CDR1 SGDLS, CDR2 YYNGEE. The CDR3 length is 16 residues. CDR3 DNA: TGTGCCGGCAGCGTAGCACCAGGGGGCGCGTCTTCTGAAGCTTTCTTT. Translation: CAGSVAPGGASSEAFF. Complete variable domain (other parts from reference TRBV9 and TRBJ1-1): DSGVTQTPKHLITATGQRVTLRCSPRSGDLSVYWYQQSLDQGLQFLIQYYNGEERAKGNILERFSAQQFPDLHSELNLSSLELGDSALYFCAGSVAPGGASSEAFFGQGTRLTVV.

On this clonotype: This may be a read error, as it is one base from a much larger clone. This rearrangement joins TRBV10-3 to TRBJ1-5; the match to TRBD1 covers 9 bases. Germline CDR1 reads ENHRY; CDR2 reads SYGVKD. The CDR3 runs 13 residues. CDR3 loop: CASGGQGHQSQHF. The CDR3 DNA reads as TGTGCTTCGGGGGGACAGGGACATCAGTCCCAGCATTTT.

In this sample, this clonotype turned up many times. This sequence joins TRBV5-1 and TRBJ1-1; 7 bases agree with TRBD1. The CDR3 has 14 amino acids. V trimming: 4 bases; J trimming: 0 bases; junction bases outside the gene matches: 3. Germline CDR1 is SGHRS and CDR2 is YFSETQ. In DNA, the CDR3 is TGCGCCAGCAGCCTGACAGGGTTGAACACTGAAGCTTTCTTT. Translating gives CASSLTGLNTEAFF.

Ten or more counts support this clonotype. In DNA, the CDR3 is TGCAGCGTTGTAAATTTTGGGAACACTGAAGCTTTCTTT. It encodes CSVVNFGNTEAFF. The chain uses TRBV29-1 and TRBJ1-1; D is uncertain. From germline, CDR1 is SQVTM and CDR2 ANQGSEA. CDR3 length: 13 amino acids. The V end was cut by 4 bases, the J end by 1 base, with 10 bases between. The whole variable domain, remainder taken from reference TRBV29-1 and TRBJ1-1, is SAVISQKPSRDICQRGTSLTIQCQVDSQVTMMFWYRQQPGQSLTLIATANQGSEATYESGFVIDKFPISRPNLTFSTLTVSNMSPEDSSIYLCSVVNFGNTEAFFGQGTRLTVV.

In its sample, this clonotype was seen many times. The V gene is TRBV29-1, the J gene TRBJ2-3; 7 nucleotides match TRBD2. The germline gives CDR1 SQVTM, CDR2 ANQGSEA. The V and J ends lost 5 bases and 0 bases, in that order; junction bases with no gene match: 2. The CDR3 totals 13 residues. The CDR3 is CSVNSGSTDTQYF. DNA of the CDR3: TGCAGCGTTAATAGCGGGAGCACAGATACGCAGTATTTT.

The table lists this clonotype with a few counts. This chain joins TRBV18 and TRBJ1-4; D not certain. The V and J ends lost 1 base and 8 bases respectively, with 8 bases between them. The CDR3 runs to 13 residues. Germline V gene data show CDR1 as KGHSH and CDR2 as LQKENI. CDR3 DNA: TGTGCCAGCTCACCACGGCAGCCCGAAAAACTGTTTTTT. It yields the protein CASSPRQPEKLFF.

This clonotype came up many times. V is TRBV4-2 and J is TRBJ2-3; weak D call: TRBD2 (6 bases). The ends were cut back, 4 bases at V and 4 bases at J, with 9 bases in the middle. Germline CDR1 reads LGHNA; CDR2 reads YNFKEQ. The CDR3 loop spans 13 amino acids. CDR3 in DNA: TGTGCCAGCAGCCGGGGGGACCCAGATACGCAGTATTTT. This sequence encodes CASSRGDPDTQYF.

This clonotype was seen once. Possible read error: a much larger clone is one base away. The chain combines TRBV6-2 or TRBV6-3 with TRBJ2-3; D is possibly TRBD2 (6 bases). The V gene's germline CDR1 is MNHEY and CDR2 SVGEGT. The CDR3 totals 16 residues. As DNA, the CDR3 is TGTGCCGGCAGTTACGGGGAGGTGGTTAGGACAGATACGCAGTATTTT. Its protein product is CAGSYGEVVRTDTQYF.

This clonotype was seen many times. The chain employs TRBV20-1 and TRBJ2-1; TRBD2 matches at 9 bases. Germline CDR1 reads DFQATT; CDR2 reads SNEGSKA (reference sequence). This CDR3 region has 15 residues. V lost 1 base and J lost 6; bases outside the gene matches: 7. The CDR3 protein is CSARVAGELRNEQFF. CDR3 nucleotide sequence: TGCAGTGCTAGAGTAGCGGGAGAATTGCGCAATGAGCAGTTCTTC.

This clonotype was seen more than once but under ten times. The chain has TRBV11-2 and TRBJ2-7; the match to TRBD2 covers 12 bases. The CDR3 is 16 amino acids. Germline V gene sequence: CDR1 SGHAT, CDR2 FQNNGV. The V and J ends lost 1 base and 3 bases, in that order; junction bases with no gene match: 4. The CDR3 spells CASSLGPSGRGYEQYF. For the CDR3, the DNA is TGTGCCAGCAGCTTAGGTCCTAGCGGGAGGGGCTACGAGCAGTACTTC.

Regarding this clonotype: Possible read error: a much larger clone is one base away. The chain carries TRBV7-6 and TRBJ2-7; no reliable D call. Germline V gene lookup returns CDR1 SGHVS and CDR2 FNYEAQ. With 5 bases removed from V and 2 bases from J, the gap between germline ends came to 13 bases. This CDR3 has 14 amino acids. The CDR3 loop reads CASSSQWVPYEQYF. The CDR3 nucleotides read TGTGCCAGCAGCAGCCAGTGGGTACCCTACGAGCAGTACTTC.

This clonotype was recorded at least ten times. The rearrangement uses TRBV7-9 and TRBJ2-2; D gene uncertain. The CDR3 loop spans 15 amino acids. The germline gives CDR1 SEHNR, CDR2 FQNEAQ (reference sequence). Trimming removed 5 bases at V and 5 bases at J, with 15 bases between. The CDR3 region is CASSPPSLETGELFF. The DNA for the CDR3 is TGTGCCAGCAGCCCCCCCAGTTTAGAAACCGGGGAGCTGTTTTTT.

This clonotype occurred a few times. This sequence joins TRBV18 and TRBJ2-7; D not certain. Trimming removed 3 bases at V and 7 bases at J, with 10 bases between. This CDR3 has 12 residues. Germline CDR1 and CDR2: KGHSH and LQKENI. CDR3 in amino acids: CASSPRFGEQYF. The CDR3 DNA follows: TGTGCCAGCTCACCCCGATTTGGGGAGCAGTACTTC. Combining the CDR3 with reference TRBV18 and TRBJ2-7 gives the whole variable domain NAGVMQNPRHLVRRRGQEARLRCSPMKGHSHVYWYRQLPEEGLKFMVYLQKENIIDESGMPKERFSAEFPKEGPSILRIQQVVRGDSAAYFCASSPRFGEQYFGPGTRLTVT.

This clonotype was recorded at least ten times. The V and J genes are TRBV12-3 or TRBV12-4 and TRBJ2-1; 7 nucleotides align to TRBD1. V lost 7 bases to trimming and J lost 8 bases; unmatched junction nucleotides: 11. This CDR3 comprises 14 residues. In nucleotides, the CDR3 is TGTGCCAGCACCGACAGGGTGCGGCTCCATGAGCAGTTCTTC. Residues: CASTDRVRLHEQFF.

This clonotype was counted at least ten times. This chain links TRBV6-1 with TRBJ2-1; 7 bases fit TRBD1. In germline, CDR1 is MNHNS, CDR2 SASEGT. With 6 bases clipped from V and 6 bases from J, the junction kept 5 bases outside the gene matches. This CDR3 is 13 amino acids long. CDR3 loop: CASRPSGGNEQFF. Here the CDR3 DNA reads TGTGCCAGCAGACCGTCAGGGGGCAATGAGCAGTTCTTC.

This clonotype turned up a few times. The V call is TRBV4-3, the J call TRBJ2-5; D remains unclear. CDR1 is LGHNA and CDR2 is YSLEER in the germline V gene. Trimming took off 5 bases at V and 5 bases at J, with 12 bases between the two ends. The CDR3 consists of 13 residues. CDR3 in DNA: TGCGCCAGCAGCTTTCTTATGTCCGAGACCCAGTACTTC. Translated: CASSFLMSETQYF.

V is TRBV7-9 and J is TRBJ1-1; TRBD1 matches 7 bases. This CDR3 is 16 amino acids long. V lost 5 bases and J lost 0; bases outside the gene matches: 9. In germline, CDR1 is SEHNR, CDR2 FQNEAQ (reference sequence). CDR3 in amino acids: CASSTRQGVLNTEAFF. The CDR3 DNA reads TGTGCCAGCAGCACCCGACAGGGAGTATTGAACACTGAAGCTTTCTTT.

This clonotype was seen only a few times. The chain is built from TRBV28 and TRBJ2-1; D may be TRBD2 (7 bases). Trimming removed 2 bases from V and 4 bases from J, with 12 bases in between. The germline gives CDR1 MDHEN, CDR2 SYDVKM. The CDR3 runs to 15 residues. CDR3 DNA sequence: TGTGCCAGCAGTTTACGGGGGGCGCGGTACAATGAGCAGTTCTTC. Translating gives CASSLRGARYNEQFF.

The table lists this clonotype with many counts. The V call is TRBV4-3, the J call TRBJ1-5; no definite D call. V lost 0 bases to trimming and J lost 4 bases, with 13 bases between them. The CDR3 spans 16 residues. Per germline, CDR1 LGHNA and CDR2 YSLEER. CDR3 protein: CASSQDTRGGNQPQHF. The CDR3 nucleotides read TGCGCCAGCAGCCAAGATACCCGTGGCGGGAATCAGCCCCAGCATTTT.

The V call is TRBV11-2, the J call TRBJ1-5; maybe TRBD1 (6 bases). The CDR3 contains 15 residues. CDR1 is SGHAT and CDR2 is FQNNGV in the germline V gene. With 4 bases removed from V and 3 bases from J, the gap between germline ends came to 13 bases. The CDR3 DNA follows: TGTGCCAGCAGCTACGAACAGGGACCCAATCAGCCCCAGCATTTT. Translating it yields CASSYEQGPNQPQHF.

This clonotype was counted ten times or more. The chain has TRBV20-1 and TRBJ1-4, with a tentative D call TRBD1 (5 bases). The V gene lost 6 bases and the J gene lost 7 bases, with 9 bases spanning the gap. This CDR3 comprises 11 residues. Germline-derived CDR1 and CDR2 are DFQATT and SNEGSKA (reference sequence). Written as DNA, the CDR3 is TGCAGTGCCGCCCAGGGTGAAAAACTGTTTTTT. It encodes CSAAQGEKLFF.

At least ten counts were recorded for this clonotype. This sequence joins TRBV6-1 and TRBJ2-3; TRBD2 matches 8 bases. This CDR3 spans 15 amino acids. The germline V gene encodes CDR1 MNHNS and CDR2 SASEGT. V shed 6 bases and J 5 bases; nucleotides not matched to a gene: 10. The CDR3 loop is CASRMSGSWIDTQYF. The DNA of the CDR3 is TGTGCCAGCAGGATGAGCGGGAGTTGGATAGATACGCAGTATTTT.

At least ten counts were recorded for this clonotype. The chain couples TRBV5-1 to TRBJ2-3; D not resolved. The germline CDR1 and CDR2 sequences are SGHRS and YFSETQ. V was pared by 0 bases and J by 1 base, with 15 bases between. The CDR3 consists of 17 residues. For the CDR3, the DNA is TGCGCCAGCAGCTTGGAAACGCTCCCCCAGGGCACAGATACGCAGTATTTT. Translation gives CASSLETLPQGTDTQYF.

This clonotype was detected ten times or more. The chain combines TRBV18 with TRBJ1-5; 9 positions match TRBD1. This CDR3 has 14 amino acids. The germline V gene has CDR1 KGHSH and CDR2 LQKENI. The trim removed 3 bases at V and 10 bases at J, leaving 7 bases unmatched. The CDR3 coding sequence is TGTGCCAGCTCACCGGGACAGGGCTCCGGCCCCCAGCATTTT. Residues: CASSPGQGSGPQHF.

This clonotype was observed many times. V gene TRBV7-6 combines with J gene TRBJ2-5, with 7 bases identical to TRBD1. After removal of 3 bases from V and 2 bases from J, the junction contained 6 bases not matched to a gene. This CDR3 has 15 residues. Germline CDR1 is SGHVS and CDR2 is FNYEAQ. CDR3 coding DNA: TGTGCCAGCAGCTTGACAGGGATTCAACAAGAGACCCAGTACTTC. It encodes CASSLTGIQQETQYF.